What follows is one T cell receptor (beta chain) and its context. Generated by immunoSEQ multiplex PCR, the TCRdb table keeps only in-frame clones and is missing some. The sample has around 1.9 million clones, 90% to 95% seen once; the top ten hold more than 1.5%. CD45RO-negative, CCR7-selected cells formed the naive CD8 fraction, which excluded terminally differentiated effector memory CD45RA+ cells. This specimen comes from a study of shared clonotypes between healthy human individuals. The sequence came from a man younger than 30 in good health. Some clones in this sample may be carry-over from other donors' samples. Sequenced input: naive CD8+ T cells from PBMCs.

For the CDR3, the DNA is TGTGCCAGCAGTTCTACACCATTTAGCGGAGAAGAGACCCAGTACTTC. Residues: CASSSTPFSGEETQYF. The V and J genes are TRBV28 and TRBJ2-5; the D gene is possibly TRBD2 (6 bases). Per the germline V gene, CDR1 is MDHEN and CDR2 is SYDVKM. The CDR3 runs 16 residues. The V end was cut by 4 bases, the J end by 3 bases, with 18 bases between. Complete variable domain (other parts from reference TRBV28 and TRBJ2-5): DVKVTQSSRYLVKRTGEKVFLECVQDMDHENMFWYRQDPGLGLRLIYFSYDVKMKEKGDIPEGYSVSREKKERFSLILESASTNQTSMYLCASSSTPFSGEETQYFGPGTRLLVL.